These 21 T cell receptor beta chains came from one sample sequenced in a study of CD8 T cells in ankylosing spondylitis. TCRdb used MiXCR to reprocess the 5' RACE reads, holding one entry per CDR3 protein. In the table there are a few hundred thousand distinct CDR3 sequences, under 12% of which are singletons. Sequenced input: blood, either unsorted or a sorted T cell fraction (not recorded which). These receptors were collected from a male donor with ankylosing spondylitis or in good health (not recorded which).

This clonotype was seen ten or more times. The chain is built from TRBV3-1 and TRBJ2-1, with D unresolved. Deletions cut 1 base from V and 9 bases from J, with 13 bases between. The germline gives CDR1 LGHDT, CDR2 YNNKEL (reference sequence). The CDR3 is 14 amino acids. CDR3 amino acids: CASSQASRSSEQFF. CDR3 nucleotides: TGTGCCAGCAGCCAAGCCAGTCGTTCGAGTGAGCAGTTCTTC.

This clonotype was counted many times. This chain links TRBV12-3 or TRBV12-4 with TRBJ1-5; 9 bases map to TRBD1. Trimming removed 7 bases from V and 3 bases from J; junction bases left unmatched: 10. The CDR3 covers 16 residues. The CDR3 DNA sequence: TGTGCCAGCACCCAGGGACAGGGTGCGGTCAATCAGCCCCAGCATTTT. As protein: CASTQGQGAVNQPQHF.

There are many counts of this clonotype. This chain uses TRBV7-2 with TRBJ1-1, with D possibly TRBD1 on 6 matching bases. The CDR3 contains 16 residues. V was cut by 5 bases and J by 0 bases, with 16 bases left in between. Germline CDR1 SGHTA, CDR2 FQGNSA. In nucleotides, the CDR3 is TGTGCCAGCAGCGGTCGCGGAGGGGGTATGAACACTGAAGCTTTCTTT. Translating it yields CASSGRGGGMNTEAFF.

This clonotype was counted at least ten times. J is TRBJ2-5 and V is TRBV21-1; TRBD1 reflects the table's D call only, with no check against the DNA. TRBV21-1 represents a pseudogene. This CDR3 comprises 15 residues. The DNA for the CDR3 is TGTGCCAGCAGCAAAGCGCTCAGGGTAGGAGAGACCCAGTACTTC. This codes for CASSKALRVGETQYF.

V gene TRBV7-3 combines with J gene TRBJ1-5; TRBD1 might be the D (6 bases). There are 20 residues in the CDR3. Germline CDR1 is SGHTA and CDR2 is FQGTGA. V lost 2 bases to trimming and J lost 0 bases, with 23 bases between them. This CDR3 is CASSLCPSEGGSCSNQPQHF. CDR3 DNA: TGTGCCAGCAGCTTATGCCCCTCTGAAGGGGGATCCTGTAGCAATCAGCCCCAGCATTTT.

This clonotype was seen many times. The chain is built from TRBV20-1 and TRBJ2-3; D is uncertain. There are 14 residues in the CDR3. Trimming cost V 2 bases and J 0 bases, with 9 bases left between them. Germline V gene data show CDR1 as DFQATT and CDR2 as SNEGSKA (reference sequence). The CDR3 region is CSARYQSSTDTQYF. The CDR3 coding sequence is TGCAGTGCTAGATACCAAAGTAGCACAGATACGCAGTATTTT.

Only a few counts were recorded for this clonotype. The CDR3 sequence: CASSLAESDNEQFF. The CDR3 DNA sequence: TGTGCCAGCAGCTTGGCGGAGTCGGACAATGAGCAGTTCTTC. The V and J genes are TRBV5-4 and TRBJ2-1; D uncertain. The germline gives CDR1 SGHNT, CDR2 YYREEE (reference sequence). V was clipped by 0 bases and J by 5 bases, with 9 bases between them. The CDR3 covers 14 residues.

In regard to this clonotype: Given a much more abundant clone one base away, this may be a read error. The chain uses TRBV6-1 and TRBJ1-6; 9 bases align to TRBD1. The CDR3 runs to 13 residues. Germline CDR1 and CDR2: MNHNS and SASEGT. In DNA, the CDR3 is TGTGCCAGAAGTGAAACTGGGACAGGGTTACTCCACTTT. This encodes CARSETGTGLLHF.

This clonotype was seen repeatedly, ten times or more. J is TRBJ1-1 and V is TRBV20-1; D ambiguous. The CDR3 consists of 12 residues. Trimming stripped 6 bases from V and 9 bases from J, with 17 bases between. Germline-derived CDR1 and CDR2 are DFQATT and SNEGSKA (reference sequence). In nucleotides, the CDR3 is TGCAGTGCCCGCCGGGGAGATCTTAAAGCTTTCTTT. It yields the protein CSARRGDLKAFF.

The J gene is TRBJ2-3, the V gene TRBV9; D gene unclear. The CDR3 totals 16 residues. V lost 4 bases, J lost 0 bases, and 15 bases lay in between. Germline CDR1 reads SGDLS; CDR2 reads YYNGEE. The CDR3 DNA follows: TGTGCCAGCAGCCCCAGGAGCCACAGTAGCACAGATACGCAGTATTTT. It yields the protein CASSPRSHSSTDTQYF.

This clonotype has at least ten counts. V is TRBV9 and J is TRBJ2-3, with 12 bases fitting TRBD2. The germline gives CDR1 SGDLS, CDR2 YYNGEE. CDR3 size: 18 residues. V gave up 0 bases and J gave up 0 bases; unmatched junction bases: 5. The CDR3 spells CASSVDASGGASTDTQYF. DNA for the CDR3: TGTGCCAGCAGCGTAGATGCTAGCGGGGGGGCTAGCACAGATACGCAGTATTTT.

In this sample, this clonotype turned up many times. This chain links TRBV5-1 with TRBJ2-7; 8 bases fit TRBD1. Germline-derived CDR1 and CDR2 are SGHRS and YFSETQ. Trimming at V came to 0 bases and at J to 7 bases, leaving 6 bases not matched to a gene. The CDR3 has 14 residues. CDR3 sequence (DNA): TGCGCCAGCAGCTTGGACGGACAGGGTAGAGAGCAGTACTTC. Translation: CASSLDGQGREQYF.

This clonotype was recorded a few times. The chain carries TRBV9 and TRBJ2-1; 9 bases map to TRBD1. Germline CDR1 SGDLS, CDR2 YYNGEE. The length of the CDR3 is 15 residues. Trimming at V came to 2 bases and at J to 15 bases, leaving 15 bases not matched to a gene. CDR3 sequence (DNA): TGTGCCAGCAGCGTGGGACCGGGACAGGGCAACAAACGGTTCTTC. It is translated as CASSVGPGQGNKRFF. The variable domain in full, completed from reference TRBV9 and TRBJ2-1, reads DSGVTQTPKHLITATGQRVTLRCSPRSGDLSVYWYQQSLDQGLQFLIQYYNGEERAKGNILERFSAQQFPDLHSELNLSSLELGDSALYFCASSVGPGQGNKRFFGPGTRLTVL.

The CDR3 bases are TGTGCCAGCAGCGACTGGGTCCGGCGGGGGGGCGGAACAGATACGCAGTATTTT. Its translation: CASSDWVRRGGGTDTQYF. V and J are TRBV7-6 and TRBJ2-3; 9 nucleotides line up with TRBD2. Germline CDR1 reads SGHVS; CDR2 reads FNYEAQ. The CDR3 loop spans 18 amino acids. The V and J ends lost 5 bases and 3 bases, in that order; junction bases with no gene match: 15.

This clonotype showed up many times. The J gene is TRBJ2-7, the V gene TRBV7-2; 8 nucleotides match TRBD2. V trimming: 4 bases; J trimming: 2 bases; junction bases outside the gene matches: 4. There are 14 residues in the CDR3. The germline V gene encodes CDR1 SGHTA and CDR2 FQGNSA. The CDR3 sequence: CASSSGLAPYEQYF. The CDR3 DNA reads as TGTGCCAGCAGCTCCGGACTAGCTCCCTACGAGCAGTACTTC.

This clonotype was observed at least ten times. The rearrangement joins TRBV28 to TRBJ1-5, with D unclear. CDR1 and CDR2 from the germline V gene are MDHEN and SYDVKM. Trimming cost V 6 bases and J 10 bases, with 16 bases left between them. The CDR3 contains 13 residues. Here the CDR3 reads CASSRPRPGPQHF. CDR3 nucleotides: TGTGCCAGCAGCCGACCAAGGCCTGGTCCCCAGCATTTT.

The chain links TRBV20-1 to TRBJ2-1; 14 nucleotides match TRBD2. From germline, CDR1 is DFQATT and CDR2 SNEGSKA (reference sequence). V trimming: 5 bases; J trimming: 5 bases; junction bases outside the gene matches: 8. The CDR3 spans 16 residues. CDR3 sequence: CSAYGPGLAGDNEQFF. The CDR3 DNA follows: TGCAGTGCTTATGGACCGGGACTAGCGGGGGACAATGAGCAGTTCTTC.

A few counts support this clonotype. The chain recombines TRBV3-1 with TRBJ2-7; unclear D gene. Germline lookup yields CDR1 LGHDT and CDR2 YNNKEL (reference sequence). The CDR3 length is 14 residues. Trimming stripped 0 bases from V and 6 bases from J, with 12 bases between. CDR3 bases: TGTGCCAGCAGCCAAGAAGGATCGGTAAGCGAGCAGTACTTC. Translating gives CASSQEGSVSEQYF.

This clonotype appeared many times. The chain links TRBV5-1 to TRBJ2-2; D gene unclear. V lost 2 bases to trimming and J lost 2 bases, with 10 bases between them. Germline V CDR1 and CDR2: SGHRS, YFSETQ. This CDR3 comprises 15 residues. The CDR3 spells CASSFATPNTGELFF. CDR3 bases: TGCGCCAGCAGCTTCGCCACTCCTAACACCGGGGAGCTGTTTTTT.

This clonotype was found many times. The V call is TRBV20-1, the J call TRBJ1-1; possible D gene TRBD1, 5 bases. This CDR3 spans 12 amino acids. Germline V gene lookup returns CDR1 DFQATT and CDR2 SNEGSKA (reference sequence). V lost 2 bases, J lost 3 bases, and 7 bases lay in between. Here the CDR3 DNA reads TGCAGTGCTAGACAGGGCTACACTGAAGCTTTCTTT. Residues: CSARQGYTEAFF.

V gene TRBV5-6 combines with J gene TRBJ1-2; perhaps TRBD1 as D (5 bases). There are 12 residues in the CDR3. Per germline, CDR1 SGHDT and CDR2 YYEEEE. V lost 0 bases and J lost 7, with 7 bases in between. CDR3 sequence: CASSLGQSGYTF. As DNA, the CDR3 is TGTGCCAGCAGCTTGGGACAGTCTGGCTACACCTTC.